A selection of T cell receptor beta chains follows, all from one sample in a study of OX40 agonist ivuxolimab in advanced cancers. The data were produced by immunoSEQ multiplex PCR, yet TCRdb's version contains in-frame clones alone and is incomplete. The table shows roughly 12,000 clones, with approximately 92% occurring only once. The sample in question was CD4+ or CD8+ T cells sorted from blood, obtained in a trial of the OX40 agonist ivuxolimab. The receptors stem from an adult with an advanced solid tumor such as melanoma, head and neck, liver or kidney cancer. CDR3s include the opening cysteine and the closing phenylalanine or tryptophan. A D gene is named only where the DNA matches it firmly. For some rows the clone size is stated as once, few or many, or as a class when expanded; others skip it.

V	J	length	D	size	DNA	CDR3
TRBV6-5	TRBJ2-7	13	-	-	TGTGCCAGCAGTTACCCCTACGACAGCTGGCAGTACTTC	CASSYPYDSWQYF
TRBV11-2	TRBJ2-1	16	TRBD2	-	TGTGCCAGCAGCTTCGGAGGCGGGAGATTGAACAATGAGCAGTTCTTC	CASSFGGGRLNNEQFF
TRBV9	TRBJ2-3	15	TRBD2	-	TGTGCCAGCAGCGCTAGCGGGGGGGCCACAGATACGCAGTATTTT	CASSASGGATDTQYF
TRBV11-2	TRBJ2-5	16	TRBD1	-	TGTGCCAGCAGCCCGACCCCAAGACAGGGGGAAGAGACCCAGTACTTC	CASSPTPRQGEETQYF
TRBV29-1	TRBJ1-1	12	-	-	TGCAGCGGCTCGACCTTGAACACTGAAGCTTTCTTT	CSGSTLNTEAFF
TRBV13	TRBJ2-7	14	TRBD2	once	TGTGCCAGCGCCGGGGGACTAGCGGGAGCCGAGCAGTACTTC	CASAGGLAGAEQYF
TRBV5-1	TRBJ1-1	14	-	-	TGCGCCAGCAGCTTGGGGGGTGTCGGAACTGAAGCTTTCTTT	CASSLGGVGTEAFF
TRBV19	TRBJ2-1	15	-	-	TGTGCCAGTAGTATCACGGCTAGCTCCTACAATGAGCAGTTCTTC	CASSITASSYNEQFF
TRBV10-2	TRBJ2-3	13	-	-	TGCGCCAGCTCGGGACACTCCACAGATACGCAGTATTTT	CASSGHSTDTQYF
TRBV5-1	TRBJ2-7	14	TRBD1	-	TGCGCCAGCAGCGTTGGGACAGGGGGCTACGAGCAGTACTTC	CASSVGTGGYEQYF
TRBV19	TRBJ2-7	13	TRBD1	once	TGTGCCACTGGGGGACAGAGCTTCTACGAGCAGTACTTC	CATGGQSFYEQYF
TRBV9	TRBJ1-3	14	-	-	TGTGCCAGCAGCAAAGGGGATCCTGGAAACACCATATATTTT	CASSKGDPGNTIYF
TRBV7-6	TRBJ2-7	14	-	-	TGTGCCAGCAGCTTAGCGGGAGATAGCTACGAGCAGTACTTC	CASSLAGDSYEQYF
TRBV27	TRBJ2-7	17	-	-	TGTGCCAGCAGTTTATCGTATAGGGGGAGCTTCTCCTACGAGCAGTACTTC	CASSLSYRGSFSYEQYF
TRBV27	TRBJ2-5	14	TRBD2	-	TGTGCCAGCGGGACTAGCGGGAGCGGGGAGACCCAGTACTTC	CASGTSGSGETQYF
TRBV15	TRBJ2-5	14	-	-	TGTGCCACCAGCAGAGATGGGGTCAGGCAGACCCAGTACTTC	CATSRDGVRQTQYF
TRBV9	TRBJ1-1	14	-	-	TGTGCCAGCAGCGTAGGCTGGGTAAGGACTGAAGCTTTCTTT	CASSVGWVRTEAFF
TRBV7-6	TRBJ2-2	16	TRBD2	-	TGTGCCAGCAGCTCTGGGACTAGCGGGTACACCGGGGAGCTGTTTTTT	CASSSGTSGYTGELFF
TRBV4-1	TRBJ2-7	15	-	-	TGCGCCAGCAGCCAAGGGCGGGACAGCCCCTACGAGCAGTACTTC	CASSQGRDSPYEQYF
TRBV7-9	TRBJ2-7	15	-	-	TGTGCCAGCAGCGGAAGTCGTGCGGGAATGTACGAGCAGTACTTC	CASSGSRAGMYEQYF
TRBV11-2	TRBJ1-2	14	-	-	TGTGCCAGCAGCTTAGCTCCGGGGGCGCGTGGCTACACCTTC	CASSLAPGARGYTF